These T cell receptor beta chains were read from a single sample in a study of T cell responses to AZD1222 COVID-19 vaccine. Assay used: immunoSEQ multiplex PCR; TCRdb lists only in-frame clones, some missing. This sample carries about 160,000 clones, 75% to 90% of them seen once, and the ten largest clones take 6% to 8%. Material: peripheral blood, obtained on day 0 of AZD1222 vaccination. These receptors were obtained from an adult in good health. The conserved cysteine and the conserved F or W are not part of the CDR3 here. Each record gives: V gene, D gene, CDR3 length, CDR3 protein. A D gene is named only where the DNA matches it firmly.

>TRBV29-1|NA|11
SASGRDNEKLF
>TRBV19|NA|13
ASRLLPGLDNEQF
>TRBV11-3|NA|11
ASSLGQPYEQY
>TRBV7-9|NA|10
ASSSPDPITN
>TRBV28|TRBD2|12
ASSLVRGGDTQY
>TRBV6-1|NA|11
ASSEDLHNEQF
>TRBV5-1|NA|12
ASKWTAHQETQY
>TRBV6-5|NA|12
ASSPDSSNQPQH
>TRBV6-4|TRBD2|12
ASSEAGAPDTQY
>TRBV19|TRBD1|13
ASISGTGMNTEAF
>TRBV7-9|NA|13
ASSLAGVANEKLF
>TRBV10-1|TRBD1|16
ASSVCRGRSMPSTEAF
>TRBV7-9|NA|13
ASSSAANGDQPQH
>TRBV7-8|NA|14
ASSLGPGAKTTEAF